The 26 T cell receptor beta chains in this list originate from one sample, sequenced in a study of cytomegalovirus exposure and HLA in healthy donors. Primers: 60 Vbeta forward and 13 Jbeta reverse. TCRdb keeps only in-frame clones here, not all; method: immunoSEQ multiplex PCR. The data show fewer than 300,000 clones, with 80% to 90% seen just once and roughly 4% held by the top ten. Material: PBMCs. These receptors came from a middle-aged man in good health and CMV-seropositive.

The chain couples TRBV10-3 to TRBJ1-1; D unclear. The germline V and J ends were trimmed by 0 bases and 6 bases, with 11 bases remaining between them. The CDR3 runs 14 residues. Germline V lookup: CDR1 ENHRY, CDR2 SYGVKD. The CDR3 reads CAISESAGMAEAFF. CDR3 DNA sequence: TGTGCCATCAGTGAGTCGGCGGGAATGGCTGAAGCTTTCTTT.

V is TRBV29-1 and J is TRBJ2-1; 9 nucleotides align to TRBD2. The CDR3 contains 15 residues. Germline V lookup: CDR1 SQVTM, CDR2 ANQGSEA. The V and J ends lost 1 base and 2 bases, in that order; junction bases with no gene match: 3. Here the CDR3 DNA reads TGCAGCGTTGAAGGAAGCGGGGGGACCTACAATGAGCAGTTCTTC. Its protein product is CSVEGSGGTYNEQFF.

The chain has TRBV5-5 and TRBJ2-5; TRBD1 aligns across 8 bases. Trimming removed 1 base from V and 4 bases from J; junction bases left unmatched: 3. The germline V gene encodes CDR1 SGHKS and CDR2 YYEKEE (reference sequence). This CDR3 region has 14 residues. CDR3 loop: CASSLPGTGETQYF. The CDR3 DNA is TGTGCCAGCAGCTTGCCAGGGACAGGAGAGACCCAGTACTTC.

The DNA of the CDR3 is TGCGCCAGCAGCCAAAGTTGGAGCTCCTCAGGGATTTTAACTGGGGCCAACGTCCTGACTTTC. Translation: CASSQSWSSSGILTGANVLTF. The chain has TRBV4-3 and TRBJ2-6; D is perhaps TRBD1 (5 bases). V gave up 2 bases and J gave up 2 bases, with 25 bases separating them. Looked up from germline, CDR1 is LGHNA and CDR2 is YSLEER. The CDR3 is 21 residues long.

The chain has TRBV7-2 and TRBJ1-5, with no clear D. The CDR3 contains 15 residues. Per germline, CDR1 SGHTA and CDR2 FQGNSA. With 4 bases removed from V and 1 base from J, the gap between germline ends came to 11 bases. The CDR3 nucleotides are TGTGCCAGCAGCTCCGAGGGTAGGAGCAATCAGCCCCAGCATTTT. Protein product: CASSSEGRSNQPQHF.

The chain combines TRBV5-1 with TRBJ2-7; D may be TRBD2 (5 bases). The CDR3 contains 14 residues. The germline V and J ends were trimmed by 4 bases and 3 bases, with 14 bases remaining between them. The germline CDR1 and CDR2 sequences are SGHRS and YFSETQ. The CDR3 here is CASSHGADLYEQYF. The DNA of the CDR3 is TGCGCCAGCAGCCACGGAGCGGACCTCTACGAGCAGTACTTC.

The chain couples TRBV10-3 to TRBJ2-5, with 10 nucleotides matching TRBD1. Germline V lookup: CDR1 ENHRY, CDR2 SYGVKD. The trim removed 2 bases at V and 4 bases at J, leaving 4 bases unmatched. The CDR3 loop spans 15 amino acids. CDR3 DNA: TGTGCCATCAGTGAGAGGGGACAGGGGAGAGAGACCCAGTACTTC. It specifies CAISERGQGRETQYF.

The table lists this clone with a count of one. The chain combines TRBV5-4 with TRBJ2-7, with 14 bases lining up with TRBD2. V lost 4 bases, J lost 3 bases, and 6 bases stayed unmatched. The CDR3 totals 16 residues. Germline V gives CDR1 SGHNT, CDR2 YYREEE (reference sequence). The DNA for the CDR3 is TGTGCCAGCAGCGTGGGACTAGCGGGGGATTTCTACGAGCAGTACTTC. It specifies CASSVGLAGDFYEQYF. Variable domain in full (rest from reference TRBV5-4 and TRBJ2-7): ETGVTQSPTHLIKTRGQQVTLRCSSQSGHNTVSWYQQALGQGPQFIFQYYREEENGRGNFPPRFSGLQFPNYSSELNVNALELDDSALYLCASSVGLAGDFYEQYFGPGTRLTVT.

Note on this clone: One end of the junction varies from germline; a read error may be responsible. This chain links TRBV7-7 with TRBJ2-1; no clear D. CDR3 length: 13 residues. The germline V gene has CDR1 SSHAT and CDR2 FNYEAQ (reference sequence). CDR3 loop: CASSFRLNGEQFF. The CDR3 DNA is TGTGCTAGCAGCTTTCGACTGAACGGTGAGCAGTTCTTC.

V gene TRBV5-1 combines with J gene TRBJ1-2, with a possible D match to TRBD1 (6 bases). CDR1 is SGHRS, CDR2 YFSETQ, per germline. V was shortened by 1 base and J by 2 bases, with 12 bases between the two germline ends. The CDR3 sequence is 15 residues long. The CDR3 DNA sequence: TGCGCCAGCAGCTTGAGGGGGGGCCCAAACTATGGCTACACCTTC. It yields the protein CASSLRGGPNYGYTF.

This chain connects TRBV11-3 to TRBJ2-3; the match to TRBD2 covers 8 bases. In germline, CDR1 is SGHNT, CDR2 YENEEA. This CDR3 region has 18 residues. Germline trimming cut 1 base from V and 5 bases from J; bases unmatched to any gene: 14. DNA of the CDR3: TGTGCCAGCAGCTTAGGGACTAGCCAAAGCGTTTACTTAGATACGCAGTATTTT. Translation gives CASSLGTSQSVYLDTQYF.

The gene calls are TRBV7-2 and TRBJ1-2; 8 bases are a match to TRBD1. The ends lost 5 bases at V and 8 bases at J; junction bases unmatched: 7. Per germline, CDR1 SGHTA and CDR2 FQGNSA. This CDR3 spans 13 amino acids. The CDR3 region is CASSPRGLWGYTF. CDR3 sequence (DNA): TGTGCCAGCAGCCCCAGGGGGCTTTGGGGCTACACCTTC.

J is TRBJ2-2 and V is TRBV29-1, with 14 bases that match TRBD2. The germline V gene has CDR1 SQVTM and CDR2 ANQGSEA. The CDR3 spans 15 residues. Trimming took 7 bases from V and 7 from J; bases not matched to a gene: 8. The CDR3 nucleotides read TGCAGCGCTAGGGGGACTAGCGGGAGAATCGGGGAGCTGTTTTTT. Its translation is CSARGTSGRIGELFF.

The J gene is TRBJ1-4, the V gene TRBV7-9; a weak D match, TRBD1 (6 bases). This CDR3 is built from 15 residues. In germline, CDR1 is SEHNR, CDR2 FQNEAQ (reference sequence). V shed 1 base and J shed 3 bases, with 9 bases lying between them. CDR3 protein: CASSLVTGPNEKLFF. The CDR3 nucleotides are TGTGCCAGCAGCTTAGTGACAGGTCCTAATGAAAAACTGTTTTTT.

The chain couples TRBV7-9 to TRBJ1-1, with 7 bases aligning to TRBD1. The CDR3 covers 15 residues. Germline V gives CDR1 SEHNR, CDR2 FQNEAQ (reference sequence). The V gene end was trimmed by 5 bases and the J gene end by 3 bases; junction bases not matched to a gene: 9. CDR3 coding DNA: TGTGCCAGCAGCCCCGACAGGGTAGGGGACACTGAAGCTTTCTTT. It yields the protein CASSPDRVGDTEAFF. The full variable domain, with the rest looked up from reference TRBV7-9 and TRBJ1-1, is DTGVSQNPRHKITKRGQNVTFRCDPISEHNRLYWYRQTLGQGPEFLTYFQNEAQLEKSRLLSDRFSAERPKGSFSTLEIQRTEQGDSAMYLCASSPDRVGDTEAFFGQGTRLTVV.

The chain is built from TRBV27 and TRBJ2-7; 8 nucleotides line up with TRBD1. The CDR3 has 16 amino acids. Per germline, CDR1 MNHEY and CDR2 SMNVEV (reference sequence). V lost 6 bases and J lost 5; bases outside the gene matches: 15. The CDR3 here is CASSSPSDRGVNEQYF. CDR3 coding DNA: TGTGCCAGCAGCTCCCCCTCTGACAGGGGTGTCAACGAGCAGTACTTC.

The V call is TRBV28, the J call TRBJ2-7; TRBD2 matches at 7 bases. There are 15 residues in the CDR3. The junction had 11 bases not matched to a gene; V was cut back by 6 bases and J by 3 bases. The germline V gene encodes CDR1 MDHEN and CDR2 SYDVKM. The CDR3 sequence is CASSPTWGGGYEQYF. In DNA form, the CDR3 reads TGTGCCAGCAGCCCTACATGGGGGGGTGGCTACGAGCAGTACTTC.

V and J are TRBV25-1 and TRBJ2-5; TRBD2 matches at 7 bases. The CDR3 spans 14 residues. Unmatched junction bases numbered 4, after V lost 6 bases and J lost 0 bases. Germline V gene lookup returns CDR1 MGHDK and CDR2 SYGVNS. The CDR3 nucleotides are TGTGCCAGCAGGGGGGGGACTTACCAAGAGACCCAGTACTTC. Residues: CASRGGTYQETQYF.

This chain uses TRBV20-1 with TRBJ2-4, with a possible D match to TRBD1 (5 bases). This CDR3 region has 11 residues. CDR1 and CDR2 from the germline V gene are DFQATT and SNEGSKA (reference sequence). Trimming took off 1 base at V and 8 bases at J, with 6 bases between the two ends. The CDR3 loop reads CSARGRDIQYF. DNA for the CDR3: TGCAGTGCTAGAGGCAGGGACATTCAGTACTTC.

The gene calls are TRBV7-9 and TRBJ2-7, with a weak D call TRBD2 (7 bases). Per germline, CDR1 SEHNR and CDR2 FQNEAQ (reference sequence). V was trimmed by 0 bases and J by 0 bases, leaving 15 bases between them. The CDR3 has 17 amino acids. CDR3 DNA: TGTGCCAGCAGCTTAGCGGGCGGGGGCGGATTCTCCTACGAGCAGTACTTC. This encodes CASSLAGGGGFSYEQYF.

V usage is TRBV2 and J usage is TRBJ1-2, with D unclear. The V end was cut by 9 bases, the J end by 2 bases, with 22 bases between. The CDR3 extends over 16 amino acids. The germline gives CDR1 SNHLY, CDR2 FYNNEI. CDR3 region: CASDPTGSRLNYGYTF. The CDR3, as DNA: TGTGCCAGTGACCCGACGGGGTCCCGACTGAACTATGGCTACACCTTC.

This chain connects TRBV7-3 to TRBJ1-2; TRBD1 matches at 7 bases. V lost 1 base, J lost 4 bases, and 15 bases stayed unmatched. In germline, CDR1 is SGHTA, CDR2 FQGTGA. This CDR3 spans 18 amino acids. The CDR3 region is CASSLIATGPTDLYGYTF. CDR3 DNA: TGTGCCAGCAGCTTAATCGCGACAGGGCCGACCGATCTCTATGGCTACACCTTC.

The rearrangement joins TRBV5-6 to TRBJ2-3, with 9 nucleotides matching TRBD2. The germline V gene has CDR1 SGHDT and CDR2 YYEEEE. CDR3 length equals 16 residues. Germline trimming cut 4 bases from V and 0 bases from J; bases unmatched to any gene: 6. CDR3 sequence: CASSVLAGVSTDTQYF. CDR3 coding DNA: TGTGCCAGCAGCGTCTTAGCGGGAGTGAGCACAGATACGCAGTATTTT.

The V and J genes are TRBV6-6 and TRBJ1-2, with D hard to call. V lost 2 bases and J lost 3, with 10 bases in between. Germline V gene data show CDR1 as MNHNY and CDR2 as SVGAGI (reference sequence). The CDR3 consists of 14 residues. CDR3 sequence (DNA): TGTGCCAGCAGTTACCCCCGGTCGGACTATGGCTACACCTTC. Protein: CASSYPRSDYGYTF.

The rearrangement joins TRBV6-5 to TRBJ1-3, with D possibly TRBD1 on 6 matching bases. V lost 4 bases to trimming and J lost 0 bases, with 10 bases between them. The CDR3 covers 15 residues. The germline gives CDR1 MNHEY, CDR2 SVGAGI. CDR3 bases: TGTGCCAGCAGTTTCGACAGGAGCTCTGGAAACACCATATATTTT. It codes for CASSFDRSSGNTIYF.

The chain has TRBV11-3 and TRBJ2-7; 7 bases fit TRBD2. Germline V gene data show CDR1 as SGHNT and CDR2 as YENEEA. J lost 2 bases, V lost 5 bases, and 9 bases had no gene match. This CDR3 is built from 15 residues. In nucleotides, the CDR3 is TGTGCCAGCAGCCCGTCGAGCGGGGACCCCTACGAGCAGTACTTC. Its protein is CASSPSSGDPYEQYF.